This T cell receptor beta chain was captured in a study of control samples from healthy donors and cancer patients. Only one count was recorded for this clone. Assay used: immunoSEQ multiplex PCR; TCRdb lists only in-frame clones, some missing. Of more than 100,000 clones listed, about 91% were seen once; the top ten hold approximately 3.5%. Germline V gene sequence: CDR1 SEHNR, CDR2 FQNEAQ (reference sequence). CDR3 length equals 16 residues. Trimming pared 5 bases from V and 1 base from J, leaving 17 bases between. The V gene is TRBV7-9, the J gene TRBJ1-1; D gene ambiguous. This receptor was identified in a man aged 35-49 years in good health. Sequencing was done on a sample of blood. For the CDR3, the DNA is TGTGCCAGCAGCCCCGTGGTTGGAGCTCCGAACACTGAAGCTTTCTTT. Its protein is CASSPVVGAPNTEAFF.